This T cell receptor beta chain was found in a study of cytomegalovirus exposure and HLA in healthy donors. Study-wide findings and caveats: Association of a missense DCLRE1C variant with TCR beta V- and J-gene trimming was reported in a later analysis.

This clone was seen once. What it binds is unknown. PCR was performed using 60 Vbeta and 13 Jbeta primers. Clones were sequenced by immunoSEQ multiplex PCR, and TCRdb holds only the in-frame ones, with some missing. The sample has approximately 180,000 clones, about 87% seen once. CDR3 length: 16 residues. V was trimmed by 0 bases and J by 3 bases, leaving 14 bases between them. Germline values: CDR1 SQVTM, CDR2 ANQGSEA. This TCR was recovered from a woman under 30 in good health and CMV-seronegative. The gene calls are TRBV29-1 and TRBJ1-4; tentative D call: TRBD1 (6 bases). Sequences were obtained from PBMCs. This CDR3 reads CSVEDRMSGANEKLFF. The CDR3, as DNA: TGCAGCGTTGAAGATCGAATGTCAGGGGCTAATGAAAAACTGTTTTTT.